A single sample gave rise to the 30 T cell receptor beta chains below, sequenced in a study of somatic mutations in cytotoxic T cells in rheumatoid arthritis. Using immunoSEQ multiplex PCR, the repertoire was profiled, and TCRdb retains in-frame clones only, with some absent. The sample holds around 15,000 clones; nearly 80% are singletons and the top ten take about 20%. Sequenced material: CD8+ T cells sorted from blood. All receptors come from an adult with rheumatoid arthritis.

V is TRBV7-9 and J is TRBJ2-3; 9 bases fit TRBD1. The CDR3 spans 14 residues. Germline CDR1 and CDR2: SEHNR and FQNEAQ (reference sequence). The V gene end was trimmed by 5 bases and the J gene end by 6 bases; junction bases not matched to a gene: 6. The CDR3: CASSPGTGPDTQYF. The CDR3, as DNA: TGTGCCAGCAGCCCCGGGACAGGGCCGGATACGCAGTATTTT.

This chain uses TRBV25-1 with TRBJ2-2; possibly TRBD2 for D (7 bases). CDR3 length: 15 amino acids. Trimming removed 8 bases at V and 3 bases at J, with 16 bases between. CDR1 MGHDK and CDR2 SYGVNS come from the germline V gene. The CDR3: CASAGGQLDTGELFF. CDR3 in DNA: TGTGCCAGCGCCGGGGGGCAGCTGGACACCGGGGAGCTGTTTTTT.

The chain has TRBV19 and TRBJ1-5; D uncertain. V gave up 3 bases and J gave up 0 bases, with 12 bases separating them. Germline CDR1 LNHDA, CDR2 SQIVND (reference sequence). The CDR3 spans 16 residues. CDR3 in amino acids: CASSIWAEYSNQPQHF. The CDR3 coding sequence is TGTGCCAGTAGTATCTGGGCAGAGTATAGCAATCAGCCCCAGCATTTT.

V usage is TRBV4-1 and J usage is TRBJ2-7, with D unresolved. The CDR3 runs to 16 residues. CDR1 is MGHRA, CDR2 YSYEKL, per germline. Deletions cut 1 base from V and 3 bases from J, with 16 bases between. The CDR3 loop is CASSQGGLRGGYEQYF. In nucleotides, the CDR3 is TGCGCCAGCAGCCAAGGTGGGTTGCGTGGTGGCTACGAGCAGTACTTC.

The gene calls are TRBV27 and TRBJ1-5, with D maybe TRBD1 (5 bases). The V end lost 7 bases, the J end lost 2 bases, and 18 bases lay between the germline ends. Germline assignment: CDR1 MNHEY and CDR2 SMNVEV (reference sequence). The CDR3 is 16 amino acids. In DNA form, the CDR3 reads TGTGCCAGCAAGCCAGGGCTGGGAGATGGCAATCAGCCCCAGCATTTT. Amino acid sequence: CASKPGLGDGNQPQHF.

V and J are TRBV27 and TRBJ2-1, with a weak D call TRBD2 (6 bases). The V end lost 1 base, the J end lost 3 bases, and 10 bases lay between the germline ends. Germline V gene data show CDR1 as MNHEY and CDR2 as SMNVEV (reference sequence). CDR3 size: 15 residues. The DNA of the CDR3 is TGTGCCAGCAGTTTATTTAGCGGAGACTACAATGAGCAGTTCTTC. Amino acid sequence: CASSLFSGDYNEQFF.

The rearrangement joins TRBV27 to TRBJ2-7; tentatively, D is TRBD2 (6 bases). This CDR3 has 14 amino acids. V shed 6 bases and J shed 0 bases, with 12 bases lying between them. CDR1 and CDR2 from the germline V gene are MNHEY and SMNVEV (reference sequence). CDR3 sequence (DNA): TGTGCCAGCAGACCTAGCGCCAGCTCCTACGAGCAGTACTTC. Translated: CASRPSASSYEQYF.

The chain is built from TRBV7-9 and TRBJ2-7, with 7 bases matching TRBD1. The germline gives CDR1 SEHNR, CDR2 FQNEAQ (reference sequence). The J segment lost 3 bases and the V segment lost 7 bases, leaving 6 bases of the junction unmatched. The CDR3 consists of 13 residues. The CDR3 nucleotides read TGTGCCAGCACCCCTCGGGACAGCTACGAGCAGTACTTC. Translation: CASTPRDSYEQYF. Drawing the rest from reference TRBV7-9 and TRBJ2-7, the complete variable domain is DTGVSQNPRHKITKRGQNVTFRCDPISEHNRLYWYRQTLGQGPEFLTYFQNEAQLEKSRLLSDRFSAERPKGSFSTLEIQRTEQGDSAMYLCASTPRDSYEQYFGPGTRLTVT.

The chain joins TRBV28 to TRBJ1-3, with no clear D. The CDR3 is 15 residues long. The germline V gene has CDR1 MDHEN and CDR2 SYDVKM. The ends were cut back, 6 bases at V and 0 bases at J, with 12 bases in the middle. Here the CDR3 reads CASRARLSSGNTIYF. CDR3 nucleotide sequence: TGTGCCAGCAGGGCGCGTTTGAGCTCTGGAAACACCATATATTTT. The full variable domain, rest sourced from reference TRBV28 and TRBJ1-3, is DVKVTQSSRYLVKRTGEKVFLECVQDMDHENMFWYRQDPGLGLRLIYFSYDVKMKEKGDIPEGYSVSREKKERFSLILESASTNQTSMYLCASRARLSSGNTIYFGEGSWLTVV.

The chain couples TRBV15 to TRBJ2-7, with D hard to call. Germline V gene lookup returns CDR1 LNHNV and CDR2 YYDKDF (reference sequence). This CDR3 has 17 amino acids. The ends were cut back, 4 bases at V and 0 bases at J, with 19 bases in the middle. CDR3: CATSKSGQVSSSYEQYF. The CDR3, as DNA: TGTGCCACCAGCAAATCGGGCCAGGTTAGCAGCTCCTACGAGCAGTACTTC.

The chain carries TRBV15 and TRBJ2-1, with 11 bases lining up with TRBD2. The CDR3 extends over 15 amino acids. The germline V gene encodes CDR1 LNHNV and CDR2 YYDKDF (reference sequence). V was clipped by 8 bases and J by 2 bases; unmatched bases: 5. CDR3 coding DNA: TGTGCCACCGCCCGACTAGCGGGGCCCTACAATGAGCAGTTCTTC. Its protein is CATARLAGPYNEQFF.

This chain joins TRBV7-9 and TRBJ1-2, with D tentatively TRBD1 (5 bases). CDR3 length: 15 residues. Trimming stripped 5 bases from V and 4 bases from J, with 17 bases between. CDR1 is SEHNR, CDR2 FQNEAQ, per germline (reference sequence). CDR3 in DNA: TGTGCCAGCAGCCAAGGGACGGACTTTACCTATGGCTACACCTTC. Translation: CASSQGTDFTYGYTF.

The CDR3 loop is CASSYRSEYLVYTF. The CDR3 DNA follows: TGTGCCAGCAGTTACCGGAGTGAATACTTAGTCTACACCTTC. The chain combines TRBV6-5 with TRBJ1-2; D remains ambiguous. Trimming took 2 bases from V and 10 from J, leaving 17 bases between them. The CDR3 is 14 residues long. CDR1 MNHEY and CDR2 SVGAGI come from the germline V gene.

The CDR3 region is CASSSRLARNEQFF. In DNA form, the CDR3 reads TGTGCCAGCAGCTCCCGACTAGCACGGAATGAGCAGTTCTTC. The V gene is TRBV28, the J gene TRBJ2-1; 7 bases line up with TRBD2. With 6 bases clipped from V and 7 bases from J, the junction kept 9 bases outside the gene matches. The CDR3 has 14 amino acids. In germline, CDR1 is MDHEN, CDR2 SYDVKM.

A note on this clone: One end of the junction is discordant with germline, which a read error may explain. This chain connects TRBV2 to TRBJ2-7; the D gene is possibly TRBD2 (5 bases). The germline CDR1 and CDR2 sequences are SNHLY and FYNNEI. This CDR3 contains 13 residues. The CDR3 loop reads CARSGREWYEQYF. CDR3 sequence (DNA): TGTGCCAGGAGTGGACGGGAATGGTACGAGCAGTACTTC. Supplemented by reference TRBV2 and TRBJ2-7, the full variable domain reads EPEVTQTPSHQVTQMGQEVILRCVPISNHLYFYWYRQILGQKVEFLVSFYNNEISEKSEIFDDQFSVERPDGSNFTLKIRSTKLEDSAMYFCARSGREWYEQYFGPGTRLTVT.

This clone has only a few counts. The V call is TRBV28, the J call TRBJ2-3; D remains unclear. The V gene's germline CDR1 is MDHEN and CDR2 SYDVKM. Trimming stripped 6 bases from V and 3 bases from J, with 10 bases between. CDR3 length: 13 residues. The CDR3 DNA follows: TGTGCCAGCAGACTACCCGGGACAGATACGCAGTATTTT. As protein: CASRLPGTDTQYF.

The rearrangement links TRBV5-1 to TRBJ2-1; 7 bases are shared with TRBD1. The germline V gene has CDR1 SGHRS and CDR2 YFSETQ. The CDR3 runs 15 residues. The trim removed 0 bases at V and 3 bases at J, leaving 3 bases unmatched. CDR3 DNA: TGCGCCAGCAGCTTGGAAAGGGACAGCTACAATGAGCAGTTCTTC. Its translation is CASSLERDSYNEQFF.

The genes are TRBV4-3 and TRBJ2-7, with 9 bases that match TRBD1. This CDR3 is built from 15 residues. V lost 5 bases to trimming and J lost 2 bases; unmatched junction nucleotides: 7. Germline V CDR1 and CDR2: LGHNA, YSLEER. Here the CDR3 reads CASSFDRGSAYEQYF. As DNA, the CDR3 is TGCGCCAGCAGCTTCGACAGGGGGTCCGCCTACGAGCAGTACTTC.

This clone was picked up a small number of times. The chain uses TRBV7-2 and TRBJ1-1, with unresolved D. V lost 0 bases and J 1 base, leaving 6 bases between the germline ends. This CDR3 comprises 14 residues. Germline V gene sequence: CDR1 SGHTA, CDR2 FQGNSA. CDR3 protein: CASSLADSNTEAFF. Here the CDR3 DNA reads TGTGCCAGCAGCTTAGCCGATTCGAACACTGAAGCTTTCTTT.

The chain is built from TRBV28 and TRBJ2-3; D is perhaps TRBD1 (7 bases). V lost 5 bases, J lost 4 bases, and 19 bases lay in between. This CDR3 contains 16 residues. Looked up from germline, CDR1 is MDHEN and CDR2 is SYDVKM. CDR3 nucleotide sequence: TGTGCCAGCAGTCCTCCATCAGGGGGACTCTCAGATACGCAGTATTTT. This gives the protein CASSPPSGGLSDTQYF.

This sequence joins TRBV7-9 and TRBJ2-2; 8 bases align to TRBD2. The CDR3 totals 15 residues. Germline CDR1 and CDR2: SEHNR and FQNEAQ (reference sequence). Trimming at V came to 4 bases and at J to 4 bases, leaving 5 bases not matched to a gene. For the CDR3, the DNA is TGTGCCAGCAGCTCAGGGAGCGGGAGCACCGGGGAGCTGTTTTTT. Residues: CASSSGSGSTGELFF.

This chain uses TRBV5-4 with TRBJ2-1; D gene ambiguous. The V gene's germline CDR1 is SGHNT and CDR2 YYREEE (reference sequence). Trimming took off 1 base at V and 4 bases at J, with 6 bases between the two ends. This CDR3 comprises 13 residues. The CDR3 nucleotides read TGTGCCAGCAGCTTGCCCCCGTACAATGAGCAGTTCTTC. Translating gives CASSLPPYNEQFF.

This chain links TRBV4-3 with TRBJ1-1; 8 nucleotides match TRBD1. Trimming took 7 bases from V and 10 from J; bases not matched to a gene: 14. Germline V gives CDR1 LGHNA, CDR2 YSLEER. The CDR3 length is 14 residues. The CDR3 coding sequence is TGCGCCAGCAAGCAAGACTGGGGACAGGAGCCAGCTTTCTTT. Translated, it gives CASKQDWGQEPAFF.

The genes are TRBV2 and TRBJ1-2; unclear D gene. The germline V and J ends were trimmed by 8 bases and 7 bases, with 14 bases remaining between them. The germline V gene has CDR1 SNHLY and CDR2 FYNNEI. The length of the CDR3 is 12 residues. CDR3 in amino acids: CASLVIGGGYTF. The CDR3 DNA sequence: TGTGCCAGCCTAGTGATAGGCGGTGGCTACACCTTC.

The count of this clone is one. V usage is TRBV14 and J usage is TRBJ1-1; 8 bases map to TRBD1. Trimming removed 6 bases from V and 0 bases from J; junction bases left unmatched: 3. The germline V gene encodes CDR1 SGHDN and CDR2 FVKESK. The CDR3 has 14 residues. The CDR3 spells CASSQGAMNTEAFF. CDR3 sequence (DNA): TGTGCCAGCAGTCAGGGGGCCATGAACACTGAAGCTTTCTTT.

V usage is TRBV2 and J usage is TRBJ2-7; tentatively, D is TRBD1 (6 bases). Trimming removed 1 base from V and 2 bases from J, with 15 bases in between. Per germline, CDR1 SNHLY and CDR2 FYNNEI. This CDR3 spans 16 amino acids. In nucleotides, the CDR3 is TGTGCCAGCAGTGAAGAGGACAGACGAGTAACCTACGAGCAGTACTTC. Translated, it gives CASSEEDRRVTYEQYF.

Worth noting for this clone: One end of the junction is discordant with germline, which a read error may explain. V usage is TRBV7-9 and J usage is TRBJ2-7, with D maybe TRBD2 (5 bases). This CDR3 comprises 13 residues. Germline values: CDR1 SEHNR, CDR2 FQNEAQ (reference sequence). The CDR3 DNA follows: TGCGCCAGCAGCCAAGATGGAGGTTACGAGCAGTACTTC. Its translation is CASSQDGGYEQYF.

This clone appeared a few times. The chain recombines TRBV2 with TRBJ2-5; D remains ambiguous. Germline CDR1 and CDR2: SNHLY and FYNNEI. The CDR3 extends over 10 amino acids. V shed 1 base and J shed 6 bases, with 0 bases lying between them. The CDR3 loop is CASSEETQYF. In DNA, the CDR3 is TGTGCCAGCAGTGAAGAGACCCAGTACTTC.

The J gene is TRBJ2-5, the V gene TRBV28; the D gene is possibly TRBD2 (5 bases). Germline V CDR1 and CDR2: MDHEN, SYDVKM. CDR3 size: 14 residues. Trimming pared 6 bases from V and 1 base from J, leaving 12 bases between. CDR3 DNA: TGTGCCAGCAGCCTGGGAGTGGGCCAAGAGACCCAGTACTTC. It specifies CASSLGVGQETQYF.

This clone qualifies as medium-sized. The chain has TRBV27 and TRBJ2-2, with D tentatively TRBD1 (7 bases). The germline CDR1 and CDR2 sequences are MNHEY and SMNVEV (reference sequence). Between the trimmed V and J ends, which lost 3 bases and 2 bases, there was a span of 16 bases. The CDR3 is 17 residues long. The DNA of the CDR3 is TGTGCCAGCAGTTTGGGGCGGGACAGCCTAAACACCGGGGAGCTGTTTTTT. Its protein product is CASSLGRDSLNTGELFF.